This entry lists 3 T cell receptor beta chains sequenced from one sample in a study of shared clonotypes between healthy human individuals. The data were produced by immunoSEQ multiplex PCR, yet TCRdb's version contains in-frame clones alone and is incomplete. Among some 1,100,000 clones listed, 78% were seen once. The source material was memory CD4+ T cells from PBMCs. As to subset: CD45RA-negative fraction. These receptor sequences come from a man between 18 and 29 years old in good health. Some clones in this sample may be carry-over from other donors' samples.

This chain's CDR3 is CASSRDRRIRETQYF. CDR3 nucleotide sequence: TGTGCCAGCAGCCGGGACAGGAGGATTAGGGAGACCCAGTACTTC. The chain joins TRBV2 to TRBJ2-5; 8 bases map to TRBD1. This CDR3 is 15 amino acids long. V gave up 6 bases and J gave up 5 bases; unmatched junction bases: 11. Germline CDR1 SNHLY, CDR2 FYNNEI.

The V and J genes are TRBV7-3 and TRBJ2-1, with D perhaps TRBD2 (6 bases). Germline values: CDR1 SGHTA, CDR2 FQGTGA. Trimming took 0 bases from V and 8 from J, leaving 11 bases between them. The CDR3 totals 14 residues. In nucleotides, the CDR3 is TGTGCCAGCAGCTTAACCAGGAGGGGCGATGAGCAGTTCTTC. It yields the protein CASSLTRRGDEQFF.

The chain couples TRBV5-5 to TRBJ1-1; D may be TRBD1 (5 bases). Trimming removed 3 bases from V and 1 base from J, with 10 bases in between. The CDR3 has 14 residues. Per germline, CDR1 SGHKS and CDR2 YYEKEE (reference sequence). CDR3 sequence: CASSYGTANTEAFF. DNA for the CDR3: TGTGCCAGCAGCTATGGGACGGCGAACACTGAAGCTTTCTTT. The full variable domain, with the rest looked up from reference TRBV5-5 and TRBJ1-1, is DAGVTQSPTHLIKTRGQQVTLRCSPISGHKSVSWYQQVLGQGPQFIFQYYEKEERGRGNFPDRFSARQFPNYSSELNVNALLLGDSALYLCASSYGTANTEAFFGQGTRLTVV.